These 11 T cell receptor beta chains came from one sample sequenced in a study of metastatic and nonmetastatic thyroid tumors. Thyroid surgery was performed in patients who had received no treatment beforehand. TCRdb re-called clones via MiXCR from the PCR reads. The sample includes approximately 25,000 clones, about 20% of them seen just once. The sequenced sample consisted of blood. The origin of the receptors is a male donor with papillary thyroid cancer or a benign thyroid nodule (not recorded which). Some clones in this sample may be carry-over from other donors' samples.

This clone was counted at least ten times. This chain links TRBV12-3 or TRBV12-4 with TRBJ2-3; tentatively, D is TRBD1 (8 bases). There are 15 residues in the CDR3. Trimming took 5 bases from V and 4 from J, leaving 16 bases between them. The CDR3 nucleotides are TGTGCCAGCAGTAATAACAGGGGGGGGGCAGATACGCAGTATTTT. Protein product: CASSNNRGGADTQYF.

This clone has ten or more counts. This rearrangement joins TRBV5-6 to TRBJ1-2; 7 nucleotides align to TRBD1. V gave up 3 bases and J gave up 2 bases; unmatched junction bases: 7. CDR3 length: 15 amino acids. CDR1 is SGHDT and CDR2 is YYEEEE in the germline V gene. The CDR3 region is CASSSTGTENYGYTF. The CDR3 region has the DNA TGTGCCAGCAGCTCCACCGGGACAGAGAACTATGGCTACACCTTC.

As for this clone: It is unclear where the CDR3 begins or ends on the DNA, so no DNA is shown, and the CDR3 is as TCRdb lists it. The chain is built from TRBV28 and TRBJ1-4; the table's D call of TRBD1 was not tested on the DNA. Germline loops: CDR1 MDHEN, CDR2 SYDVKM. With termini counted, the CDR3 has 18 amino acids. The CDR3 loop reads CASSFGTGAVATNEKLLF.

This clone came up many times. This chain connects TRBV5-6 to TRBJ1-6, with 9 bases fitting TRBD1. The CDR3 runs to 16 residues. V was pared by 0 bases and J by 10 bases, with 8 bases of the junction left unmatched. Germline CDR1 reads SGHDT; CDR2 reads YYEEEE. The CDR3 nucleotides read TGTGCCAGCAGCTTGGCGGGACAGGGACTACGGTCACCCCTCCACTTT. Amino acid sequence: CASSLAGQGLRSPLHF.

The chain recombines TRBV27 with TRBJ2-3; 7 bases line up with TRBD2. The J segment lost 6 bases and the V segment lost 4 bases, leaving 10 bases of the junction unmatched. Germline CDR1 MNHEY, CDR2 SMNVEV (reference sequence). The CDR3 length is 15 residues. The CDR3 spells CASSSGRAGADTQYF. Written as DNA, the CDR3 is TGTGCCAGCAGTTCCGGACGTGCGGGAGCGGATACGCAGTATTTT.

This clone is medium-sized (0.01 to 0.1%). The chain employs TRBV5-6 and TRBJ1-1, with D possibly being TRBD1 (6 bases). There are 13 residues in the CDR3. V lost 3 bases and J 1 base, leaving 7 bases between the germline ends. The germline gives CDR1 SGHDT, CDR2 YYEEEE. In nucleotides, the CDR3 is TGTGCCAGCAGCTGGGACAAGAACACTGAAGCTTTCTTT. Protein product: CASSWDKNTEAFF. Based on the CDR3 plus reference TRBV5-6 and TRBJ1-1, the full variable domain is DAGVTQSPTHLIKTRGQQVTLRCSPKSGHDTVSWYQQALGQGPQFIFQYYEEEERQRGNFPDRFSGHQFPNYSSELNVNALLLGDSALYLCASSWDKNTEAFFGQGTRLTVV.

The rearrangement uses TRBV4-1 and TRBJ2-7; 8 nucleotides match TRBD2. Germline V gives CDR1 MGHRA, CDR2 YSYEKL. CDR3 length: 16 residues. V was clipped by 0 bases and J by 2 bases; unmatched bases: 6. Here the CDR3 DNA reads TGCGCCAGCAGCCAAGAAGCGGGAGACAGCGCCTACGAGCAGTACTTC. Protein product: CASSQEAGDSAYEQYF.

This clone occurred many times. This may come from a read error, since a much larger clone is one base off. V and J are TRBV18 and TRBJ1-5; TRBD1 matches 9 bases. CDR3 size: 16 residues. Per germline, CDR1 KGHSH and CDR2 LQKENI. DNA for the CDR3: TGTGCCAGCTCACCCGCCATCACAGGGGGCAATCGGCCCCAGCGTTTT. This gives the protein CASSPAITGGNRPQRF. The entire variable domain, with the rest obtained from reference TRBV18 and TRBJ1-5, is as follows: NAGVMQNPRHLVRRRGQEARLRCSPMKGHSHVYWYRQLPEEGLKFMVYLQKENIIDESGMPKERFSAEFPKEGPSILRIQQVVRGDSAAYFCASSPAITGGNRPQRFGDGTRLSIL.

The CDR3 DNA follows: TGTGCCAGCAGCTCACTAGCGGGAGGCCCGGAGACCCAGTACTTC. Residues: CASSSLAGGPETQYF. This chain connects TRBV5-5 to TRBJ2-5; 12 nucleotides agree with TRBD2. CDR3 length equals 15 residues. Germline CDR1 and CDR2: SGHKS and YYEKEE (reference sequence). V shed 3 bases, J shed 5 bases, and the junction held 5 bases outside the gene matches.

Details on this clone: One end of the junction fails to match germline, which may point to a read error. Here the CDR3 reads CASSLTFNEQYF. The CDR3 DNA sequence: TGTGCAAGCAGCTTAACGTTCAACGAGCAGTACTTC. The V gene is TRBV11-2, the J gene TRBJ2-7; D is ambiguous. The CDR3 runs to 12 residues. Looked up from germline, CDR1 is SGHAT and CDR2 is FQNNGV.

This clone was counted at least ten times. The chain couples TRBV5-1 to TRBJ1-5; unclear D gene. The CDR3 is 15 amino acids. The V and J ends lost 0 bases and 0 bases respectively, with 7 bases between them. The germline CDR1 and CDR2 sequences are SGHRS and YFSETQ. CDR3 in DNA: TGCGCCAGCAGCTTGGCAGGCCGTAGCAATCAGCCCCAGCATTTT. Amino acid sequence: CASSLAGRSNQPQHF.